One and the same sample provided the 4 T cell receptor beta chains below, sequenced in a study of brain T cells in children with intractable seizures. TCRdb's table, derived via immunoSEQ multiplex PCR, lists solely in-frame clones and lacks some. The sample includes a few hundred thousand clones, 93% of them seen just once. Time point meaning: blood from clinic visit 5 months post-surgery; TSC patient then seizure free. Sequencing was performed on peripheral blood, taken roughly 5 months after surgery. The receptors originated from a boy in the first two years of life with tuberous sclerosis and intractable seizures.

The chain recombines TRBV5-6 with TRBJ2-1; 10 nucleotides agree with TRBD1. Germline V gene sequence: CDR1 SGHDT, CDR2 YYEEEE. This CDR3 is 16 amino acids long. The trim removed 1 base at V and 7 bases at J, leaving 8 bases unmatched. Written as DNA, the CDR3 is TGTGCCAGCAGCTTGATGCCCCCGGGACAGGGGAATGAGCAGTTCTTC. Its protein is CASSLMPPGQGNEQFF.

The CDR3 region is CASSFTGAWDEQFF. The DNA for the CDR3 is TGTGCCAGCAGCTTTACGGGAGCCTGGGATGAGCAGTTCTTC. The rearrangement uses TRBV11-2 and TRBJ2-1, with a tentative D call TRBD2 (6 bases). The CDR3 covers 14 residues. CDR1 is SGHAT, CDR2 FQNNGV, per germline. Trimming cost V 3 bases and J 8 bases, with 14 bases left between them.

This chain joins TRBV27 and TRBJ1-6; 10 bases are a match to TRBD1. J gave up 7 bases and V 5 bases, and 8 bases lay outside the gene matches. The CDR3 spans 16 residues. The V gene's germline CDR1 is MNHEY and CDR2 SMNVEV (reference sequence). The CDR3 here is CASSAPPGQGNSPLHF. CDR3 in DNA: TGTGCCAGCAGTGCACCCCCGGGACAGGGGAATTCACCCCTCCACTTT.

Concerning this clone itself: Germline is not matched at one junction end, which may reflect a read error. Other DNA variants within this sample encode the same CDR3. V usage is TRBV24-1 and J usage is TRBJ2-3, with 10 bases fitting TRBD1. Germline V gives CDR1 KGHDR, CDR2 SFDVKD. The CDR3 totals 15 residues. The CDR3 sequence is CATSDRDRGTDTQYF. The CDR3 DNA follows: TGTGCCACCAGTGATAGGGACAGGGGCACAGATACGCAATATTTT.